Listed below are T cell receptor beta chains from one sample, sequenced in a study of OX40 agonist ivuxolimab in advanced cancers. The repertoire was sequenced with immunoSEQ multiplex PCR; TCRdb's copy has only in-frame clones and lacks some. The sample lists roughly 93,000 clones; about four fifths were seen once. The sequencing here drew on CD4+ or CD8+ T cells sorted from blood, taken in a trial of the OX40 agonist ivuxolimab. Receptors were obtained from an adult with an advanced solid tumor such as melanoma, head and neck, liver or kidney cancer. Both conserved end residues are part of each CDR3. Fields, in order: D gene, V gene, clone size, J gene, CDR3 DNA, CDR3 protein. A D gene is named only where the DNA matches it firmly. A clone size is listed for some rows: how often the clone was seen (once, few, many), or a class if it is expanded.

d_call: TRBD1; v_call: TRBV27; clone_size: once; j_call: TRBJ2-7; cdr3_nt: TGTGCCAGCAGTTTGGGGCAGGGGGCTTACGAGCAGTACTTC; cdr3_aa: CASSLGQGAYEQYF
d_call: TRBD2; v_call: TRBV7-2; clone_size: .; j_call: TRBJ2-7; cdr3_nt: TGTGCCAGCAGCTTGGAGGGTCGGGGGGCCTACGAGCAGTACTTC; cdr3_aa: CASSLEGRGAYEQYF
d_call: .; v_call: TRBV9; clone_size: .; j_call: TRBJ2-1; cdr3_nt: TGTGCCAGCAGCGTAGAAAGGGGAGTCCACAATGAGCAGTTCTTC; cdr3_aa: CASSVERGVHNEQFF
d_call: TRBD1; v_call: TRBV7-8; clone_size: .; j_call: TRBJ1-2; cdr3_nt: TGTGCCAGCAGCTTACGGACAGGGGGGAGAACTAACTATGGCTACACCTTC; cdr3_aa: CASSLRTGGRTNYGYTF
d_call: TRBD2; v_call: TRBV6-1; clone_size: once; j_call: TRBJ2-7; cdr3_nt: TGTGCCAGCAGGGCTAGCGGGGGCCTCTCCTACGAGCAGTACTTC; cdr3_aa: CASRASGGLSYEQYF
d_call: TRBD2; v_call: TRBV13; clone_size: .; j_call: TRBJ2-3; cdr3_nt: TGTGCCAGCAGCTACGGACTAGCGGGGGGTGCGAGGACGCAGTATTTT; cdr3_aa: CASSYGLAGGARTQYF
d_call: .; v_call: TRBV7-9; clone_size: once; j_call: TRBJ2-3; cdr3_nt: TGTGCCAGCAGCTTAGATTATCAAACCGGGGATTTT; cdr3_aa: CASSLDYQTGDF
d_call: .; v_call: TRBV9; clone_size: few; j_call: TRBJ1-2; cdr3_nt: TGTGCCAGCAGCGTTACGGGTAACTATGGCTACACCTTC; cdr3_aa: CASSVTGNYGYTF
d_call: TRBD1; v_call: TRBV7-2; clone_size: few; j_call: TRBJ2-7; cdr3_nt: TGTGCCAGCAGCTTGAGGGACAGGGTTCCCTACGAGCAGTACTTC; cdr3_aa: CASSLRDRVPYEQYF
d_call: TRBD1; v_call: TRBV6-5; clone_size: .; j_call: TRBJ1-1; cdr3_nt: TGTGCCAGCAGGCAGACAGGGCTGAACACTGAAGCTTTCTTT; cdr3_aa: CASRQTGLNTEAFF
d_call: .; v_call: TRBV19; clone_size: .; j_call: TRBJ2-7; cdr3_nt: TGTGCCAGTAGTGCCCGCTGGGCGCCCAGCTCCTACGAGCAGTACTTC; cdr3_aa: CASSARWAPSSYEQYF
d_call: TRBD1; v_call: TRBV7-2; clone_size: .; j_call: TRBJ1-5; cdr3_nt: TGTGCCAGCAGCGCCCCGGGACAGGAACAGCCCCAGCATTTT; cdr3_aa: CASSAPGQEQPQHF
d_call: .; v_call: TRBV19; clone_size: .; j_call: TRBJ1-2; cdr3_nt: TGTGCCAGTAGGTCAGGGGTAGGCTATGGCTACACCTTC; cdr3_aa: CASRSGVGYGYTF
d_call: TRBD1; v_call: TRBV7-3; clone_size: .; j_call: TRBJ1-2; cdr3_nt: TGTGCCAGCAGCTTAGGAGGACAGGGGGCTGGCTACACCTTC; cdr3_aa: CASSLGGQGAGYTF
d_call: .; v_call: TRBV10-2; clone_size: .; j_call: TRBJ1-5; cdr3_nt: TGCGCCAGCAGCACAGGACATTCCAATCAGCCCCAGCATTTT; cdr3_aa: CASSTGHSNQPQHF
d_call: .; v_call: TRBV18; clone_size: .; j_call: TRBJ1-1; cdr3_nt: TGTGCCAGCTCACCCCATCGTGAGGGGCGCCCTGAAGCTTTCTTT; cdr3_aa: CASSPHREGRPEAFF
d_call: .; v_call: TRBV2; clone_size: .; j_call: TRBJ2-7; cdr3_nt: TGTGCCAGCACAGAGGGAACCTACGAGCAGTACTTC; cdr3_aa: CASTEGTYEQYF
d_call: .; v_call: TRBV6-1; clone_size: once; j_call: TRBJ2-3; cdr3_nt: TGTGCCAGCAGTGAAAGAGGGGCCTTTAGCACAGATACGCAGTATTTT; cdr3_aa: CASSERGAFSTDTQYF
d_call: TRBD1; v_call: TRBV2; clone_size: .; j_call: TRBJ1-3; cdr3_nt: TGTGCCAGCAGCTGGACAGGCGTAGTCTCTGGAAACACCATATATTTT; cdr3_aa: CASSWTGVVSGNTIYF
d_call: TRBD2; v_call: TRBV5-6; clone_size: once; j_call: TRBJ2-3; cdr3_nt: TGTGCCAGCAGCATCTCGACTAGCGGGGTGGCCACAGATACGCAGTATTTT; cdr3_aa: CASSISTSGVATDTQYF
d_call: .; v_call: TRBV19; clone_size: .; j_call: TRBJ1-1; cdr3_nt: TGTGCCAGTAGTGCAGGGGCGAGCACTGAAGCTTTCTTT; cdr3_aa: CASSAGASTEAFF
d_call: .; v_call: TRBV6-1; clone_size: .; j_call: TRBJ1-4; cdr3_nt: TGTGCCAGCAGTTCATGGGGTACGAGGGAAAAACTGTTTTTT; cdr3_aa: CASSSWGTREKLFF
d_call: .; v_call: TRBV6-6; clone_size: .; j_call: TRBJ2-7; cdr3_nt: TGTGCCAGCAGTTACTCGATTGCGGAATCCTACGAGCAGTACTTC; cdr3_aa: CASSYSIAESYEQYF
d_call: TRBD2; v_call: TRBV7-9; clone_size: few; j_call: TRBJ2-2; cdr3_nt: TGTGCCAGCAGCTTAAGCCCTAGCGGGAAAGGAAACACCGGGGAGCTGTTTTTT; cdr3_aa: CASSLSPSGKGNTGELFF
d_call: .; v_call: TRBV18; clone_size: .; j_call: TRBJ1-1; cdr3_nt: TGTGCCAGCTCACCACCCGGACAGCATGAAGCTTTCTTT; cdr3_aa: CASSPPGQHEAFF
d_call: .; v_call: TRBV30; clone_size: .; j_call: TRBJ2-2; cdr3_nt: TGTGCCTGCCCCCTCAGGAGGGAGACCGGGGAGCTGTTTTTT; cdr3_aa: CACPLRRETGELFF
d_call: TRBD2; v_call: TRBV10-3; clone_size: .; j_call: TRBJ2-1; cdr3_nt: TGTGCCATCAGTGGGGCTAGCGGGGTCCTCAATGAGCAGTTCTTC; cdr3_aa: CAISGASGVLNEQFF
d_call: .; v_call: TRBV7-3; clone_size: once; j_call: TRBJ2-1; cdr3_nt: TGTGCCAGCAGGGGGGGTGTCGGCGATGAGCAGTTCTTC; cdr3_aa: CASRGGVGDEQFF
d_call: TRBD1; v_call: TRBV5-1; clone_size: .; j_call: TRBJ1-5; cdr3_nt: TGCGCCAGCAGCCGTACAGGGGCGAGCAATCAGCCCCAGCATTTT; cdr3_aa: CASSRTGASNQPQHF
d_call: .; v_call: TRBV30; clone_size: once; j_call: TRBJ1-2; cdr3_nt: TGTGCCTGGAGCATGGTCAGGCATGGCTACACCTTC; cdr3_aa: CAWSMVRHGYTF
d_call: .; v_call: TRBV7-2; clone_size: .; j_call: TRBJ1-5; cdr3_nt: TGTGCCAGCAGCCAAGGACATTATAGCAATCAGCCCCAGCATTTT; cdr3_aa: CASSQGHYSNQPQHF
d_call: .; v_call: TRBV7-2; clone_size: .; j_call: TRBJ1-5; cdr3_nt: TGTGCCAGCAGCCTGGACAGAAACAATCAGCCCCAGCATTTT; cdr3_aa: CASSLDRNNQPQHF
d_call: TRBD2; v_call: TRBV11-3; clone_size: .; j_call: TRBJ2-3; cdr3_nt: TGTGCCAGCAGCTTAGATCCCCAGCGGGAAGCCACAGATACGCAGTATTTT; cdr3_aa: CASSLDPQREATDTQYF
d_call: TRBD1; v_call: TRBV10-2; clone_size: .; j_call: TRBJ1-5; cdr3_nt: TGCGCCAGCAGTGATAGGACAGGGGTATATCAGCCCCAGCATTTT; cdr3_aa: CASSDRTGVYQPQHF
d_call: .; v_call: TRBV27; clone_size: once; j_call: TRBJ2-2; cdr3_nt: TGTGCCAGCAGTTTACTGGGTTCTGTGACCGGGGAGCTGTTTTTT; cdr3_aa: CASSLLGSVTGELFF
d_call: .; v_call: TRBV5-1; clone_size: .; j_call: TRBJ1-1; cdr3_nt: TGCGCCAGCAGCCCCAACAGGGCCAAGAACACTGAAGCTTTCTTT; cdr3_aa: CASSPNRAKNTEAFF
d_call: TRBD2; v_call: TRBV5-1; clone_size: once; j_call: TRBJ2-1; cdr3_nt: TGCGCCGGCAGCTTGGAAGGCGGGAGATACAATGAGCAGTTCTTC; cdr3_aa: CAGSLEGGRYNEQFF
d_call: .; v_call: TRBV18; clone_size: .; j_call: TRBJ1-1; cdr3_nt: TGTGCCAGCTCACCAAGGACCGAGAACACTGAAGCTTTCTTT; cdr3_aa: CASSPRTENTEAFF
d_call: TRBD2; v_call: TRBV5-6; clone_size: once; j_call: TRBJ2-3; cdr3_nt: TGTGCCAGCAGCTTGACCCTAGCGGACACAGATACGCAGTATTTT; cdr3_aa: CASSLTLADTDTQYF
d_call: .; v_call: TRBV19; clone_size: .; j_call: TRBJ1-2; cdr3_nt: TGTGCCAGTAGTATGAGGGAATCAGGCGGCTACACCTTC; cdr3_aa: CASSMRESGGYTF
d_call: .; v_call: TRBV7-2; clone_size: .; j_call: TRBJ1-3; cdr3_nt: TGTGCCAGCAGCTTGGTAGGGGGCTCTGGAAACACCATATATTTT; cdr3_aa: CASSLVGGSGNTIYF
d_call: TRBD2; v_call: TRBV27; clone_size: .; j_call: TRBJ2-3; cdr3_nt: TGTGCCAGCAGTTTTGGGCGGGAGACAGATACGCAGTATTTT; cdr3_aa: CASSFGRETDTQYF
d_call: .; v_call: TRBV19; clone_size: .; j_call: TRBJ2-1; cdr3_nt: TGTGCCAGTAGTAGCCCCCCCGCAGGGACCAATGAGCAGTTCTTC; cdr3_aa: CASSSPPAGTNEQFF
d_call: .; v_call: TRBV18; clone_size: .; j_call: TRBJ1-2; cdr3_nt: TGTGCCAGCTCCCGAATAGAAGGAAACTATGGCTACACCTTC; cdr3_aa: CASSRIEGNYGYTF
d_call: .; v_call: TRBV19; clone_size: .; j_call: TRBJ2-7; cdr3_nt: TGTGCCAGTACATCGAGGGACGAGCAGTACTTC; cdr3_aa: CASTSRDEQYF
d_call: .; v_call: TRBV9; clone_size: .; j_call: TRBJ2-2; cdr3_nt: TGTGCCAGCAGCGTAGGGGGGACCGGGGAGCTGTTTTTT; cdr3_aa: CASSVGGTGELFF
d_call: TRBD1; v_call: TRBV7-9; clone_size: .; j_call: TRBJ2-7; cdr3_nt: TGTGCCAGCAGCGCCCCGGGACAGTGGTCCTACGAGCAGTACTTC; cdr3_aa: CASSAPGQWSYEQYF
d_call: .; v_call: TRBV7-2; clone_size: .; j_call: TRBJ1-4; cdr3_nt: TGTGCCAGCAGCTTAGTTGCTGGGAATAATGAAAAACTGTTTTTT; cdr3_aa: CASSLVAGNNEKLFF
d_call: .; v_call: TRBV6-5; clone_size: .; j_call: TRBJ1-3; cdr3_nt: TGTGCCAGCAGCTCCCCGGACACCATATATTTT; cdr3_aa: CASSSPDTIYF
d_call: TRBD2; v_call: TRBV12-5; clone_size: .; j_call: TRBJ2-1; cdr3_nt: TGTGCTAGTGGACCCACGGGTACGGGAGGGCAGAATGAGCAGTTCTTC; cdr3_aa: CASGPTGTGGQNEQFF
d_call: TRBD1; v_call: TRBV5-4; clone_size: .; j_call: TRBJ2-2; cdr3_nt: TGTGCCAGCAGCTTGGGGGCGGGGGACAGGGGTCCCGGGGAGCTGTTTTTT; cdr3_aa: CASSLGAGDRGPGELFF
d_call: .; v_call: TRBV5-1; clone_size: .; j_call: TRBJ1-2; cdr3_nt: TGCGCCAGCAGCTTGGAGGGTCTCGTGAATGGCTACACCTTC; cdr3_aa: CASSLEGLVNGYTF
d_call: .; v_call: TRBV7-2; clone_size: .; j_call: TRBJ2-2; cdr3_nt: TGTGCCAGCAGCTTAGGAGGCTACCGGAACACCGGGGAGCTGTTTTTT; cdr3_aa: CASSLGGYRNTGELFF
d_call: .; v_call: TRBV10-1; clone_size: few; j_call: TRBJ1-2; cdr3_nt: TGCGCCAGCAGTGACAACTATGGCTACACCTTC; cdr3_aa: CASSDNYGYTF
d_call: TRBD1; v_call: TRBV6-6; clone_size: once; j_call: TRBJ1-2; cdr3_nt: TGTGCCAGCAGTTACTCGTCCGGACAGGGCGTCTATGGCTACACCTTC; cdr3_aa: CASSYSSGQGVYGYTF
d_call: .; v_call: TRBV27; clone_size: .; j_call: TRBJ2-7; cdr3_nt: TGTGCCAGCAGTTTACGGGAGACCTACGAGCAGTACTTC; cdr3_aa: CASSLRETYEQYF
d_call: .; v_call: TRBV6-6; clone_size: .; j_call: TRBJ1-6; cdr3_nt: TGTGCCAGCAGTTACCTACCGGGGCTTATTAATTCACCCCTCCACTTT; cdr3_aa: CASSYLPGLINSPLHF
d_call: .; v_call: TRBV27; clone_size: .; j_call: TRBJ2-7; cdr3_nt: TGTGCCAGCAGTTTACGGTGGTCCTACGAGCAGTACTTC; cdr3_aa: CASSLRWSYEQYF
d_call: .; v_call: TRBV9; clone_size: .; j_call: TRBJ2-1; cdr3_nt: TGTGCCAGCAGCGTATATGAAGGGACAAGGGGTGATGAGCAGTTCTTC; cdr3_aa: CASSVYEGTRGDEQFF
d_call: TRBD1; v_call: TRBV5-1; clone_size: .; j_call: TRBJ1-4; cdr3_nt: TGCGCCAGCAGCCTGACAGGGGGTAATGAAAAACTGTTTTTT; cdr3_aa: CASSLTGGNEKLFF